This T cell receptor (beta chain) was sequenced for a study of blood T cell repertoires in COVID-19. This table comes from immunoSEQ multiplex PCR, and its TCRdb copy is limited to in-frame clones, with some not included. Among approximately 390,000 clones listed, roughly 86% were seen once. The CDR3 extends over 17 amino acids. V lost 3 bases to trimming and J lost 1 base; unmatched junction nucleotides: 7. The chain employs TRBV23-1 and TRBJ2-2, with 8 positions matching TRBD1. TRBV23-1 is an open reading frame, and its role is uncertain. The sequenced sample was PBMCs or T cells enriched from blood (not recorded which). This clonotype originated in a woman between 40 and 55 years old with acute COVID-19. The CDR3 nucleotides read TGCGCCAGCAGTCACCGCCGGGACAGGAAGAACACCGGGGAGCTGTTTTTT. This translates into CASSHRRDRKNTGELFF.